The 29 T cell receptor beta chains below come from one sample, sequenced in a study of T cell repertoires in cytomegalovirus infection. These receptors lack a known antigen. Each CDR3 protein gets one entry after TCRdb re-called the reads with MiXCR. The profile covers tens of thousands of distinct CDR3 sequences, with about 18% appearing a single time and around 27% taken by the ten largest. The sequences come from CD8+ T cells from cultured PBMCs, collected from culture after CMV antigen stimulation. The receptors here all came from a human donor in good health (CMV status not recorded). Some clones in this sample may be carry-over from other donors' samples.

The count of this clonotype is one. The V and J genes are TRBV7-9 and TRBJ2-5; maybe TRBD1 (6 bases). CDR1 SEHNR and CDR2 FQNEAQ come from the germline V gene (reference sequence). The CDR3 contains 17 residues. The V and J ends lost 5 bases and 7 bases respectively, with 26 bases between them. DNA of the CDR3: TGTGCCAGCAGCGCGCAGTCGTCCAGGGGAAGTTGGGGGACCCAGTACTTC. It translates to CASSAQSSRGSWGTQYF.

This chain connects TRBV29-1 to TRBJ1-1, with 7 positions matching TRBD1. From germline, CDR1 is SQVTM and CDR2 ANQGSEA. The CDR3 sequence is 13 residues long. Trimming removed 5 bases from V and 0 bases from J; junction bases left unmatched: 3. In nucleotides, the CDR3 is TGCAGCGTTCCGGGACAGCTGAACACTGAAGCTTTCTTT. This translates into CSVPGQLNTEAFF.

Only a few counts were recorded for this clonotype. V is TRBV5-6 and J is TRBJ1-3; D call uncertain. V dropped 4 bases and J dropped 0 bases, with 8 bases sitting between them. This CDR3 spans 14 amino acids. The germline V gene has CDR1 SGHDT and CDR2 YYEEEE. CDR3 bases: TGTGCCAGCAGCCTGGGAAACTCTGGAAACACCATATATTTT. This codes for CASSLGNSGNTIYF.

The sample holds a few counts of this clonotype. V and J are TRBV7-2 and TRBJ1-2; the D is unclear. V was cut by 6 bases and J by 3 bases, with 17 bases left in between. CDR3 length equals 15 residues. Per germline, CDR1 SGHTA and CDR2 FQGNSA. CDR3 residues: CASSRPRSRDYGYTF. Written as DNA, the CDR3 is TGTGCCAGCAGTCGTCCACGGTCCCGGGACTATGGCTACACCTTC.

The genes are TRBV7-8 and TRBJ2-1; D not certain. The CDR3 length is 12 residues. Trimming took off 5 bases at V and 12 bases at J, with 14 bases between the two ends. In germline, CDR1 is SGHVS, CDR2 FQNEAQ. The CDR3 bases are TGTGCCAGCAGCCCTCGGGCCGGCGGGCAGTTCTTC. It yields the protein CASSPRAGGQFF. Drawing the rest from reference TRBV7-8 and TRBJ2-1, the complete variable domain is GAGVSQSPRYKVAKRGQDVALRCDPISGHVSLFWYQQALGQGPEFLTYFQNEAQLDKSGLPSDRFFAERPEGSVSTLKIQRTQQEDSAVYLCASSPRAGGQFFGPGTRLTVL.

The gene calls are TRBV12-3 or TRBV12-4 and TRBJ2-7; 8 bases fit TRBD2. The CDR3 is 16 amino acids. The V and J ends lost 3 bases and 2 bases, in that order; junction bases with no gene match: 9. The CDR3 loop is CASSFLSGSSAYEQYF. The CDR3 coding sequence is TGTGCCAGCAGTTTCCTAAGCGGGAGTAGCGCCTACGAGCAGTACTTC.

This clonotype was found a few times. The genes are TRBV6-2 or TRBV6-3 and TRBJ2-7; D remains ambiguous. Trimming stripped 5 bases from V and 5 bases from J, with 10 bases between. In germline, CDR1 is MNHEY, CDR2 SVGEGT. This CDR3 has 12 residues. The CDR3 nucleotides read TGTGCCAGCAGTACCCTTCGGGACGAGCAGTACTTC. The encoded protein is CASSTLRDEQYF.

There are a few counts of this clonotype. This sequence joins TRBV27 and TRBJ2-1; D is possibly TRBD1 (6 bases). Germline values: CDR1 MNHEY, CDR2 SMNVEV (reference sequence). The CDR3 sequence is 15 residues long. The ends were cut back, 7 bases at V and 2 bases at J, with 15 bases in the middle. Written as DNA, the CDR3 is TGTGCCAGCACCCAACGGGACAAACCCTACAATGAGCAGTTCTTC. Encoded protein: CASTQRDKPYNEQFF.

CDR3 bases: TGTGCCAGCAGTTTATCGCCGGGAATAAACACTGAAGCTTTCTTT. Encoded protein: CASSLSPGINTEAFF. J is TRBJ1-1 and V is TRBV27, with D hard to call. There are 15 residues in the CDR3. CDR1 and CDR2 from the germline V gene are MNHEY and SMNVEV (reference sequence). V lost 0 bases to trimming and J lost 2 bases, with 10 bases between them.

This clonotype is labeled medium-sized. The chain has TRBV7-2 and TRBJ2-3; 7 bases line up with TRBD2. The CDR3 runs 16 residues. V was pared by 7 bases and J by 1 base, with 11 bases of the junction left unmatched. The V gene's germline CDR1 is SGHTA and CDR2 FQGNSA. The CDR3 loop is CASNPLAVEGTDTQYF. CDR3 nucleotides: TGTGCCAGCAACCCTCTAGCGGTCGAGGGCACAGATACGCAGTATTTT.

Only a few counts were recorded for this clonotype. This rearrangement joins TRBV7-2 to TRBJ2-2; D gene uncertain. Trimming removed 6 bases at V and 7 bases at J, with 6 bases between. Germline V gives CDR1 SGHTA, CDR2 FQGNSA. The length of the CDR3 is 11 residues. The CDR3 DNA reads as TGTGCCAGCAGGGAAAGCGGGGAGCTGTTTTTT. Amino acids: CASRESGELFF.

The chain uses TRBV28 and TRBJ1-4, with 8 bases identical to TRBD1. Germline assignment: CDR1 MDHEN and CDR2 SYDVKM. The CDR3 contains 16 residues. Trimming at V came to 3 bases and at J to 8 bases, leaving 11 bases not matched to a gene. CDR3 in amino acids: CASSFPRTGLEEKLFF. CDR3 coding DNA: TGTGCCAGCAGTTTCCCAAGGACAGGGTTAGAGGAAAAACTGTTTTTT.

The chain has TRBV7-8 and TRBJ2-7, with 10 bases that match TRBD2. V trimming: 3 bases; J trimming: 4 bases; junction bases outside the gene matches: 3. There are 14 residues in the CDR3. CDR1 and CDR2 (germline): SGHVS, FQNEAQ. The CDR3: CASSFRTSGYEQYF. The CDR3 bases are TGTGCCAGCAGCTTTAGGACTAGCGGATACGAGCAGTACTTC.

The rearrangement uses TRBV7-3 and TRBJ2-7; the D is unclear. CDR1 and CDR2 from the germline V gene are SGHTA and FQGTGA. This CDR3 has 13 residues. V was shortened by 6 bases and J by 0 bases, with 9 bases between the two germline ends. The CDR3 region is CASSPTDSYEQYF. CDR3 coding DNA: TGTGCCAGCAGTCCGACGGACTCCTACGAGCAGTACTTC.

The chain has TRBV19 and TRBJ1-5; D not certain. Germline-derived CDR1 and CDR2 are LNHDA and SQIVND (reference sequence). V lost 6 bases to trimming and J lost 5 bases, with 8 bases between them. The CDR3 spans 12 residues. The CDR3 sequence: CASSLWDQPQHF. CDR3 in DNA: TGTGCCAGTAGCCTTTGGGATCAGCCCCAGCATTTT.

This clonotype was observed a handful of times. The chain carries TRBV4-3 and TRBJ1-1; D uncertain. This CDR3 comprises 14 residues. Germline-derived CDR1 and CDR2 are LGHNA and YSLEER. V was cut by 0 bases and J by 4 bases, with 9 bases left in between. The CDR3: CASSQDQYLTEAFF. In DNA, the CDR3 is TGCGCCAGCAGCCAAGATCAGTATCTCACTGAAGCTTTCTTT.

The gene calls are TRBV2 and TRBJ2-4; no definite D call. Germline CDR1 reads SNHLY; CDR2 reads FYNNEI. The CDR3 spans 16 residues. V lost 0 bases and J lost 1, with 10 bases in between. Here the CDR3 DNA reads TGTGCCAGCAGTGAAGCAGGGTGGATGGCCAAAAACATTCAGTACTTC. The encoded protein is CASSEAGWMAKNIQYF.

This clonotype was observed a few times. This chain uses TRBV7-9 with TRBJ2-7, with 10 bases identical to TRBD2. The trim removed 2 bases at V and 5 bases at J, leaving 6 bases unmatched. Germline CDR1 is SEHNR and CDR2 is FQNEAQ (reference sequence). The CDR3 runs 15 residues. CDR3 protein: CASSLPLAGFNEQYF. CDR3 nucleotide sequence: TGTGCCAGCAGCTTACCACTAGCGGGGTTCAACGAGCAGTACTTC.

J is TRBJ2-7 and V is TRBV7-2; 9 positions match TRBD1. This CDR3 is built from 15 residues. CDR1 SGHTA and CDR2 FQGNSA come from the germline V gene. J was trimmed by 4 bases and V by 3 bases; bases with no gene match: 7. The CDR3 region is CASSFPPGQGYEQYF. DNA of the CDR3: TGTGCCAGCAGCTTTCCTCCGGGACAGGGTTACGAGCAGTACTTC. Full variable domain (missing parts from reference TRBV7-2 and TRBJ2-7): GAGVSQSPSNKVTEKGKDVELRCDPISGHTALYWYRQSLGQGLEFLIYFQGNSAPDKSGLPSDRFSAERTGGSVSTLTIQRTQQEDSAVYLCASSFPPGQGYEQYFGPGTRLTVT.

This clonotype was counted only a few times. The chain has TRBV27 and TRBJ2-3, with a tentative D call TRBD2 (7 bases). V was clipped by 3 bases and J by 2 bases, with 12 bases between them. Germline V CDR1 and CDR2: MNHEY, SMNVEV (reference sequence). The CDR3 has 15 residues. The CDR3 sequence: CASSFPGGHTDTQYF. The CDR3 nucleotides are TGTGCCAGCAGTTTTCCGGGGGGCCACACAGATACGCAGTATTTT.

This clonotype was counted a few times. The chain uses TRBV12-3 or TRBV12-4 and TRBJ2-1, with TRBD1 identical over 7 bases. The CDR3 is made up of 12 amino acids. The J segment lost 8 bases and the V segment lost 5 bases, leaving 3 bases of the junction unmatched. CDR3 coding DNA: TGTGCCAGCAGTCCCGGGACAGATGAGCAGTTCTTC. The encoded protein is CASSPGTDEQFF.

This clonotype appeared a few times. The chain is built from TRBV7-8 and TRBJ1-4; no reliable D call. Germline CDR1 SGHVS, CDR2 FQNEAQ. This CDR3 has 11 amino acids. V lost 5 bases and J lost 7, with 5 bases in between. In DNA form, the CDR3 reads TGTGCCAGCAGCGCGTTTGAAAAACTGTTTTTT. This encodes CASSAFEKLFF.

This clonotype appeared a few times. The rearrangement joins TRBV12-5 to TRBJ2-1, with 8 positions matching TRBD2. The CDR3 spans 15 residues. Germline-derived CDR1 and CDR2 are LGHNT and FRNRAP. V dropped 5 bases and J dropped 3; count of bases not matched to a gene: 6. This chain's CDR3 is CASGMSGSIYNEQFF. The CDR3, as DNA: TGTGCTAGTGGTATGAGCGGGAGTATCTACAATGAGCAGTTCTTC. The whole variable domain, filled in from reference TRBV12-5 and TRBJ2-1, reads DARVTQTPRHKVTEMGQEVTMRCQPILGHNTVFWYRQTMMQGLELLAYFRNRAPLDDSGMPKDRFSAEMPDATLATLKIQPSEPRDSAVYFCASGMSGSIYNEQFFGPGTRLTVL.

The V and J genes are TRBV20-1 and TRBJ2-7; 9 bases fit TRBD1. The V gene's germline CDR1 is DFQATT and CDR2 SNEGSKA (reference sequence). The CDR3 consists of 16 residues. After removal of 3 bases from V and 1 base from J, the junction contained 10 bases not matched to a gene. The CDR3 here is CSARVQGAGYSYEQYF. Written as DNA, the CDR3 is TGCAGTGCTAGGGTACAGGGGGCAGGATATTCCTACGAGCAGTACTTC.

This chain joins TRBV4-1 and TRBJ2-4; D gene uncertain. V lost 2 bases to trimming and J lost 0 bases, with 11 bases between them. Looked up from germline, CDR1 is MGHRA and CDR2 is YSYEKL. The length of the CDR3 is 16 residues. The CDR3 region is CASSQPSVVAKNIQYF. The DNA of the CDR3 is TGCGCCAGCAGCCAACCCTCCGTGGTAGCCAAAAACATTCAGTACTTC.

This clonotype has ten or more counts. The gene calls are TRBV7-2 and TRBJ2-7, with no clear D. This CDR3 is 13 amino acids long. Trimming pared 6 bases from V and 2 bases from J, leaving 11 bases between. Germline V gene lookup returns CDR1 SGHTA and CDR2 FQGNSA. CDR3 sequence (DNA): TGTGCCAGCAGTTCTGGGGTTACCTACGAGCAGTACTTC. This encodes CASSSGVTYEQYF.

The rearrangement links TRBV11-2 to TRBJ1-4; unclear D gene. V shed 3 bases and J shed 7 bases, with 15 bases lying between them. There are 15 residues in the CDR3. From germline, CDR1 is SGHAT and CDR2 FQNNGV. The CDR3 DNA sequence: TGTGCCAGCAGCTTTATCGACCGTGGGATTGAAAAACTGTTTTTT. Translated: CASSFIDRGIEKLFF.

This clonotype was seen more than once but under ten times. The CDR3 reads CASRHRRGEQFF. CDR3 bases: TGTGCCAGCAGGCACCGTCGGGGCGAGCAGTTCTTC. The chain has TRBV3-1 and TRBJ2-1; the D gene could be TRBD1 or TRBD2 (5 bases each). The CDR3 contains 12 residues. V lost 6 bases and J 10 bases, leaving 13 bases between the germline ends. Germline V CDR1 and CDR2: LGHDT, YNNKEL (reference sequence).

The chain is built from TRBV6-1 and TRBJ2-7; the match to TRBD1 covers 9 bases. Germline CDR1 MNHNS, CDR2 SASEGT. The V segment lost 3 bases and the J segment 4 bases; nucleotides outside the gene matches: 7. The CDR3 is 15 amino acids. The DNA of the CDR3 is TGTGCCAGCAGTGAGGGACAGGGTGGTCAATACGAGCAGTACTTC. Translated: CASSEGQGGQYEQYF.